Below, 8 T cell receptor beta chains from the same sample are listed, as sequenced in a study of T cells in Graves' hyperthyroidism and ophthalmopathy. The investigators amplified TCR beta CDR3 regions from RNA transcripts. HTBI primers were employed in a first-round RT-PCR of the TCR CDR3. TCRdb re-called the multiplex PCR reads through MiXCR, storing one row per CDR3 protein. The table records under 350,000 distinct CDR3 sequences, more than 15% of them present only once. The sequenced sample was blood. The receptors derive from a woman aged 60-75 years with Graves' ophthalmopathy.

The chain couples TRBV5-1 to TRBJ2-3, with D tentatively TRBD2 (5 bases). The ends were cut back, 0 bases at V and 5 bases at J, with 13 bases in the middle. Germline lookup yields CDR1 SGHRS and CDR2 YFSETQ. The CDR3 contains 15 residues. CDR3 region: CASSLGGTRGDTQYF. The CDR3 DNA is TGCGCCAGCAGCTTGGGAGGAACCCGGGGAGATACGCAGTATTTT.

To note about this clonotype: Given a much more abundant clone one base away, this may be a read error. The gene calls are TRBV7-8 and TRBJ2-2, with D possibly being TRBD1 (6 bases). V lost 6 bases and J lost 9, with 11 bases in between. The CDR3 consists of 12 residues. CDR1 is SGHVS, CDR2 FQNEAQ, per germline. The CDR3 DNA reads TGTGCCAGCAGTAAACAGGGCTGGGAGCTGTTTTTT. Translating gives CASSKQGWELFF.

This clonotype was detected a few times. The J gene is TRBJ2-2, the V gene TRBV7-6; D may match TRBD1 or TRBD2 (6 bases each). The V and J ends lost 5 bases and 4 bases respectively, with 14 bases between them. This CDR3 is 15 amino acids long. In germline, CDR1 is SGHVS, CDR2 FNYEAQ. The CDR3 DNA sequence: TGTGCCAGCAGCAATCAGTGGGGGGCCACCGGGGAGCTGTTTTTT. It codes for CASSNQWGATGELFF.

This clonotype has ten or more counts. V is TRBV18 and J is TRBJ2-7; TRBD1 matches at 9 bases. Germline V lookup: CDR1 KGHSH, CDR2 LQKENI. The J segment lost 3 bases and the V segment lost 3 bases, leaving 3 bases of the junction unmatched. The CDR3 length is 14 residues. The CDR3 DNA reads TGTGCCAGCTCACCTTGGACAGGGGACTACGAGCAGTACTTC. The encoded protein is CASSPWTGDYEQYF.

The rearrangement joins TRBV5-4 to TRBJ1-1; perhaps TRBD1 as D (5 bases). The CDR3 runs to 14 residues. The V end lost 4 bases, the J end lost 7 bases, and 17 bases lay between the germline ends. CDR1 and CDR2 (germline): SGHNT, YYREEE (reference sequence). CDR3 amino acids: CASSRYSRDGEAFF. In nucleotides, the CDR3 is TGTGCCAGCAGCAGATACTCCCGGGACGGTGAAGCTTTCTTT.

The sample holds one count of this clonotype. Given a much more abundant clone one base away, this may be a read error. The rearrangement joins TRBV7-2 to TRBJ1-1, with 7 bases lining up with TRBD1. Looked up from germline, CDR1 is SGHTA and CDR2 is FQGNSA. There are 14 residues in the CDR3. For the CDR3, the DNA is TGTGCCAGCAGCTGGGGACAGTCGAACACTGAAGTTTTCTTT. Its protein is CASSWGQSNTEVFF.

The table lists this clonotype with a few counts. The CDR3 nucleotides are TGTGCCAGTAGTATCCGGGACAGATACAATGAGCAGTTCTTC. Translated, it gives CASSIRDRYNEQFF. The chain has TRBV19 and TRBJ2-1; 7 bases agree with TRBD1. V was pared by 3 bases and J by 4 bases, with 3 bases of the junction left unmatched. The CDR3 is 14 residues long. CDR1 and CDR2 (germline): LNHDA, SQIVND (reference sequence).

This clonotype has a count of ten or more. This rearrangement joins TRBV15 to TRBJ1-1, with 9 bases lining up with TRBD1. Trimming took 5 bases from V and 3 from J; bases not matched to a gene: 13. There are 17 residues in the CDR3. CDR1 is LNHNV and CDR2 is YYDKDF in the germline V gene (reference sequence). The CDR3 nucleotides read TGTGCCACCAGCCCGGGACAGGGCCGGCTGTTGGACACTGAAGCTTTCTTT. Protein sequence: CATSPGQGRLLDTEAFF.